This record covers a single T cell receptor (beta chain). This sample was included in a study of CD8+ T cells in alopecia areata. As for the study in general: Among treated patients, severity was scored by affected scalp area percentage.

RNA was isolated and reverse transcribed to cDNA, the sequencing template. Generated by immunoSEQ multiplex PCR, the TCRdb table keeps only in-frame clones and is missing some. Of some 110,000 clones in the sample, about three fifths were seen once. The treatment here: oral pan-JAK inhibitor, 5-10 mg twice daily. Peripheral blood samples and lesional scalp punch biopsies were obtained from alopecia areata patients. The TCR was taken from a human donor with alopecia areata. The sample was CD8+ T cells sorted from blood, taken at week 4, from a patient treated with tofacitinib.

The CDR3 DNA reads as TGTGCCTGGAGTGTTCATGGGGTTAATCAGCCCCAGCATTTT. Protein product: CAWSVHGVNQPQHF. The chain uses TRBV30 and TRBJ1-5; D gene unclear. The V and J ends lost 0 bases and 4 bases respectively, with 10 bases between them. Germline CDR1 GTSNPN, CDR2 SVGIG (reference sequence). The CDR3 has 14 amino acids.